This TCR beta chain was profiled in a study of blood T cell repertoires in COVID-19. As for the study in general: Sample material is recorded as cDNA or gDNA derived from T cells, B-cell-depleted T cells, or PBMCs.

Authors' analysis steps: Reference gene primers were amplified, and this amplification served to estimate nucleated cell counts. The table came from immunoSEQ multiplex PCR; TCRdb's copy has only in-frame clones and leaves some out. V and J calls plus clone size are reproduced from that table; the DNA served to infer D and trimming. The table has some 360,000 clones, roughly 86% seen once. A Seattle source enrolled patients during active infection and followed them longitudinally. The CDR3 contains 16 residues. Trimming took off 0 bases at V and 0 bases at J, with 13 bases between the two ends. Germline V gene data show CDR1 as SGHRS and CDR2 as YFSETQ.

The TCR sequence derives from a woman in her fifties or sixties with COVID-19, enrolled during active disease. The chain uses TRBV5-1 and TRBJ2-7; D gene unclear. Sequencing was carried out using peripheral blood. The CDR3 sequence: CASSLGGSLASYEQYF. CDR3 sequence (DNA): TGCGCCAGCAGCTTGGGTGGTAGCTTGGCCTCCTACGAGCAGTACTTC.